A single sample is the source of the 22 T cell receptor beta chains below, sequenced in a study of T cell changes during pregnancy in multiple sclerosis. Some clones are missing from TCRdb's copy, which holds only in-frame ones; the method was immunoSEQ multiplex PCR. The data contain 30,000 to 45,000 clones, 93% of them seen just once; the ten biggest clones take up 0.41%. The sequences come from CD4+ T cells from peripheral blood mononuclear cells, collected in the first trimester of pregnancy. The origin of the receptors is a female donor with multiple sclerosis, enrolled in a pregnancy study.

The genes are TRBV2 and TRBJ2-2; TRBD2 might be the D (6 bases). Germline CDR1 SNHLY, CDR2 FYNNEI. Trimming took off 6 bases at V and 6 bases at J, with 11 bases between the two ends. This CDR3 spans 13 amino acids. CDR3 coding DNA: TGTGCCAGCAGGCAGACTAGACCCGGGGAGCTGTTTTTT. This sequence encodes CASRQTRPGELFF.

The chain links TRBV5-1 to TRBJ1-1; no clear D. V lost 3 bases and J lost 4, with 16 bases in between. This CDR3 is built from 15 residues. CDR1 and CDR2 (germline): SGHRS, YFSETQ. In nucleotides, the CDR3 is TGCGCCAGCAGCTCCTTCCATGACATCTCCACTGAAGCTTTCTTT. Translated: CASSSFHDISTEAFF.

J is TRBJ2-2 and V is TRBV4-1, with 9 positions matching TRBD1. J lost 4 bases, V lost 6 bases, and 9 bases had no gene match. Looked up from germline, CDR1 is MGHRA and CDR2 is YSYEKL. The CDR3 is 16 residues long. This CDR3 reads CASREGMGQGTGELFF. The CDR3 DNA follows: TGCGCCAGCAGAGAGGGGATGGGACAGGGCACCGGGGAGCTGTTTTTT.

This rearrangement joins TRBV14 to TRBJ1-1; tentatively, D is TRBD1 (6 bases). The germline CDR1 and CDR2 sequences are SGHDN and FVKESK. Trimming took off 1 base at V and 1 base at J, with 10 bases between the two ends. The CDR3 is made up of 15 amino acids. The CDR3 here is CASSQVGGPNTEAFF. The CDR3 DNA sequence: TGTGCCAGCAGCCAAGTGGGGGGGCCGAACACTGAAGCTTTCTTT.

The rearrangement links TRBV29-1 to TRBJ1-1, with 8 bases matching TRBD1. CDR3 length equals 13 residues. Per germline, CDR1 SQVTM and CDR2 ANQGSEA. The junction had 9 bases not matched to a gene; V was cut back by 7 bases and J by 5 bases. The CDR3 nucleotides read TGCAGCGCCGGACAGGGCGGCGGGACTGAAGCTTTCTTT. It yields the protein CSAGQGGGTEAFF.

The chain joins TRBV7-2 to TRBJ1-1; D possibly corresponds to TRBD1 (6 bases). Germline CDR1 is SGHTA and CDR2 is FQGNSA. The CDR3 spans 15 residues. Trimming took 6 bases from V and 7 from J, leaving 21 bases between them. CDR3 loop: CASSLHRQVSGEAFF. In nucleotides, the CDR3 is TGTGCCAGCAGTTTACATAGACAGGTGTCCGGTGAAGCTTTCTTT.

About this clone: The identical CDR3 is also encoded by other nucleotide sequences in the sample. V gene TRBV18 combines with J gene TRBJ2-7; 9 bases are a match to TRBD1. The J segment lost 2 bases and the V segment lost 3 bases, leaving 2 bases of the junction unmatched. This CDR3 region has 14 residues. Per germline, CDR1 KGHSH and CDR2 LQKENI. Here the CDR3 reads CASSPGTGTYEQYF. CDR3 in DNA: TGTGCCAGCTCACCCGGGACAGGGACCTACGAGCAGTACTTC.

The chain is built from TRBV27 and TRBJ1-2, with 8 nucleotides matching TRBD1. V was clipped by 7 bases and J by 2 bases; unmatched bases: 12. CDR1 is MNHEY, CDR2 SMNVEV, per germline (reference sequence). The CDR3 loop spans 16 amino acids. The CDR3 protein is CASTSLGRGQNYGYTF. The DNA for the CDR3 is TGTGCCAGCACCTCTCTGGGCAGGGGGCAGAACTATGGCTACACCTTC.

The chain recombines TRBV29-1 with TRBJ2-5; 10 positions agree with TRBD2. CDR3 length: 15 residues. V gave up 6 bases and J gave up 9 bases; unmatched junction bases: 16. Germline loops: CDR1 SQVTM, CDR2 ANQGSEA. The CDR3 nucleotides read TGCAGCGTCGGTTGGACTAGCGGTAACAATCAGGCCCAGTACTTC. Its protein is CSVGWTSGNNQAQYF.

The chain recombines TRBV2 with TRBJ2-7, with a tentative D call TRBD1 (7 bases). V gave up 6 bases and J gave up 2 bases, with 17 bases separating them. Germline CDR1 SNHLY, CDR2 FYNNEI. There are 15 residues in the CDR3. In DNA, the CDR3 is TGTGCCAGCAGCTTAGGGTCAGGGGGGACCTACGAGCAGTACTTC. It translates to CASSLGSGGTYEQYF.

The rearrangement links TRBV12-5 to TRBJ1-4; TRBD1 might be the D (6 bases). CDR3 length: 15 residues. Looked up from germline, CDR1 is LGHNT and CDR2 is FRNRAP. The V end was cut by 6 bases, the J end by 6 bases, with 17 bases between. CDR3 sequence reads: CASGSGQLQDEKLFF. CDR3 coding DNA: TGTGCTAGTGGCTCCGGACAGCTACAAGATGAAAAACTGTTTTTT.

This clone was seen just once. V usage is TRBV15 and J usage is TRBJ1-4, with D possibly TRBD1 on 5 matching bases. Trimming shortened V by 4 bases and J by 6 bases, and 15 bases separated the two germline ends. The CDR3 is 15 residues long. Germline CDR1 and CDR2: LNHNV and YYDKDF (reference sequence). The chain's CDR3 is CATSNWGGRDEKLFF. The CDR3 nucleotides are TGTGCCACCAGCAACTGGGGGGGACGGGATGAAAAACTGTTTTTT.

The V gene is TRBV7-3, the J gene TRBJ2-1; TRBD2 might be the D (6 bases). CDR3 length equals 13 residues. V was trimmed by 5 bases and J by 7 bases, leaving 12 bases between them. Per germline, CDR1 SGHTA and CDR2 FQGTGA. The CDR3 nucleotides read TGTGCCAGCAGCCCCTCGAGCGGGAATGAGCAGTTCTTC. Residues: CASSPSSGNEQFF.

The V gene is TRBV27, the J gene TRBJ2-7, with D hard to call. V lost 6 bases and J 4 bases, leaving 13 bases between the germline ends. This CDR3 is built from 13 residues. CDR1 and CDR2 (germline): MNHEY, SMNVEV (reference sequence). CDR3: CASSEPPYYEQYF. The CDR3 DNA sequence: TGTGCCAGCAGCGAGCCCCCTTATTACGAGCAGTACTTC.

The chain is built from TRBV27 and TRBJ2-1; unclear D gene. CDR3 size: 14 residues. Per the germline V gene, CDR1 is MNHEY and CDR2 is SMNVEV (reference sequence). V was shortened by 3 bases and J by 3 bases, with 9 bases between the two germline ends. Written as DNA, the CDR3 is TGTGCCAGCAGTTTGAGGCAGCTCTACAATGAGCAGTTCTTC. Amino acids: CASSLRQLYNEQFF.

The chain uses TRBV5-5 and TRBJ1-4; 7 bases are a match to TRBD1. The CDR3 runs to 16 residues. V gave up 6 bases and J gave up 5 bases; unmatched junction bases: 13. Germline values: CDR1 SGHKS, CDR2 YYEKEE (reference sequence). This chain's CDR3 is CASTSRGQAKNEKLFF. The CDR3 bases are TGTGCCAGCACCTCGAGAGGACAGGCAAAAAATGAAAAACTGTTTTTT.

CDR3 nucleotide sequence: TGTGCCACCTCTAGCGGGAGGGCGAACACCGGGGAGCTGTTTTTT. Residues: CATSSGRANTGELFF. The J gene is TRBJ2-2, the V gene TRBV11-1; TRBD2 agrees at 12 bases. Germline V gene sequence: CDR1 SGHAT, CDR2 FQDESV (reference sequence). Trimming removed 10 bases from V and 0 bases from J; junction bases left unmatched: 3. The CDR3 has 15 amino acids.

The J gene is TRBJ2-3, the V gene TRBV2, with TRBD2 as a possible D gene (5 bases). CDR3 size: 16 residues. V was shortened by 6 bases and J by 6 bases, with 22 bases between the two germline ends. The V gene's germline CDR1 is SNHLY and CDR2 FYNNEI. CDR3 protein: CASSSPTGSSVDTQYF. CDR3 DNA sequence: TGTGCCAGCAGCTCCCCCACGGGGTCTTCGGTCGATACGCAGTATTTT.

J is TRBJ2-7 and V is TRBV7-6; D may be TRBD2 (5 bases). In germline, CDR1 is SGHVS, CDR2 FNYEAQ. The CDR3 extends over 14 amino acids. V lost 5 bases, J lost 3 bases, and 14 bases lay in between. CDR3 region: CASSRRTDFYEQYF. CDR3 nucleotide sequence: TGTGCCAGCAGCCGTCGTACGGACTTCTACGAGCAGTACTTC.

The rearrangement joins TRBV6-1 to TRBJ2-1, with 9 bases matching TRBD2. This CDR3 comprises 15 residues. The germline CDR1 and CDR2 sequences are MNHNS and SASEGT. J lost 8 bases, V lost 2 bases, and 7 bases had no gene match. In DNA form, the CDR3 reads TGTGCCAGCAGTGAACGTCTAGCGGGGCCGTATGAGCAGTTCTTC. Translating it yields CASSERLAGPYEQFF.

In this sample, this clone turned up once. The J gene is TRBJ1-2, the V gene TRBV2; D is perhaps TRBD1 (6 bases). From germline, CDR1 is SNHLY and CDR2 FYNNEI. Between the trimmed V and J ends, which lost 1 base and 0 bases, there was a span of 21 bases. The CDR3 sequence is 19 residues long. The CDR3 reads CASSEGGTGQGETNYGYTF. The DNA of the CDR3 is TGTGCCAGCAGTGAAGGAGGTACAGGGCAAGGAGAAACTAACTATGGCTACACCTTC.

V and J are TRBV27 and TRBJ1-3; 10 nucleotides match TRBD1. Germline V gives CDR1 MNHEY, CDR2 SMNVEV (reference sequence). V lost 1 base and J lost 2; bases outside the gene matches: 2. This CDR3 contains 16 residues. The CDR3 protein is CASSLYGTGAGNTIYF. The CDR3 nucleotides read TGTGCCAGCAGTTTATACGGGACAGGGGCTGGAAACACCATATATTTT.